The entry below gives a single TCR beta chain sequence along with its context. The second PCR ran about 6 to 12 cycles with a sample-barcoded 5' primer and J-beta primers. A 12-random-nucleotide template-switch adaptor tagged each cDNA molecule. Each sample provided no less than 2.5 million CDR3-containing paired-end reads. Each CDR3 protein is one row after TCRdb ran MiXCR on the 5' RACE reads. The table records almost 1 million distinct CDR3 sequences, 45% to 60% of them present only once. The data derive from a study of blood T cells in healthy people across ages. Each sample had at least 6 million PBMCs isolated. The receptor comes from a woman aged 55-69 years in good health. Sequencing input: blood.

DNA for the CDR3: TGTGCCAGCACCCCACGGGGGGGGAGAAAAGAGACCCAGTACTTC. This sequence encodes CASTPRGGRKETQYF. The V and J genes are TRBV28 and TRBJ2-7; 8 bases agree with TRBD2. The assigned J gene may be wrong: the sequence end matches TRBJ2-5 better. Germline V gives CDR1 MDHEN, CDR2 SYDVKM. The CDR3 totals 15 residues.